This TCR beta chain was captured in a study of cytomegalovirus exposure and HLA in healthy donors (dated by TCRdb to the late 2010s). Looking at the study overall: In an earlier analysis of approximately 500 of the donors, approximately 260 Gb of sequence data and about 110 million unique TCR beta sequences from roughly 180 million T cells were reported. An early release that covered fewer than 750 HLA-typed donors contained approximately 290 gigabases of sequencing data and tens of millions of unique TCR sequences. Of the roughly 400 genotyped donors, approximately 81% were placed in the genetic ancestry cluster associated with self-reported Caucasian donors. The aim of the study was to test whether cataloging public T cell receptors could identify signatures of past pathogen exposure. Using immunosequencing, the study profiled T cell repertoires from roughly 650 subjects and related those repertoires to cytomegalovirus serostatus. In addition to the first cohort of 650 to 800 subjects, a separate validation cohort of about 120 different subjects was used. To predict cytomegalovirus infection status, the study combined high-throughput TCR immunosequencing, statistical association of individual TCRs with disease status, and machine learning. To study patterns of TCR occurrence, a later analysis re-analyzed previously published TCR beta repertoires from 666 donors and added high-resolution HLA genotyping. Rather than using new phenotypic data, the later analysis identified candidate immune exposures from TCR beta sequences and from how often those sequences occurred across donors. In an earlier analysis of 500 to 650 of the donors, high-throughput TCR beta sequencing was used to judge whether each TCR beta V gene segment behaved as functional or pseudogenic. Donor age, sex, ethnicity and CMV serostatus were collected together with the repertoire data. A later genetic analysis took genome-wide SNP genotypes for about 55% of the roughly 700 donors and used that subset as a discovery cohort. Every repertoire in the discovery cohort had been generated on one and the same sequencing platform. Class I and class II HLA loci were covered by the typing at four-digit resolution. Typing coverage differed by locus: A, B, C, DRB1 and DQB1 were typed in about 620-640 donors, DQA1 in around 500, DPA1 in roughly 590, and DPB1 in 400 to 490. Because of strong linkage in the cohort, roughly 5 DR-DQ haplotypes were treated as single units for association and clustering. Among 300 to 500 genotyped donors of the cohort, an average of approximately 240,000 unique TCR beta nucleotide sequences was sequenced per donor, of which roughly 17% were non-productive.

The cohort was made up of approximately 670 healthy bone marrow donors. At the time of sampling, every cohort member was nominally healthy, though immune exposures that went unrecorded were likely present. The donor tested CMV seronegative, placing the donor among the approximately 400 seronegative members of the cohort. A peripheral blood sample was collected from each donor, and TCR beta sequencing was performed on peripheral blood mononuclear cells. Genomic DNA was extracted from the blood cell samples with the Qiagen DNeasy Blood Extraction Kit. Study-wide conclusions, independent of this receptor: According to a later analysis, most CMV-associated TCR beta chains appeared to be HLA-restricted, and the HLA associations seemed to be driven largely by CMV exposure. In the study, around 160 TCR beta chains were listed as associated with cytomegalovirus. A later analysis reported that several top co-occurrence clusters appeared linked to parvovirus B19, influenza, CMV and Epstein-Barr virus. The classifier was reported to diagnose cytomegalovirus status with high specificity and sensitivity in both the original and validation cohorts. According to a later analysis, TCR association rates differed among HLA loci, with DRB1 alleles showing the most associated TCRs and HLA-C alleles showing the fewest. Broadly in line with IMGT annotations, most TCR beta V segments showed up in productive rearrangements about 90% or about 30% of the time in an earlier analysis of several hundred of the donors. Because counts were too low, about 18 rarely observed V segments, including chromosome 9 orphons, were excluded from the earlier analysis of roughly 580 of the donors. In a later genetic analysis, a missense DCLRE1C variant was associated with V-gene and J-gene trimming of TCR beta chains, and the association was replicated in an independent cohort. Correlated functional status among segregating V segments might reflect linkage disequilibrium, but an unknown experimental factor could not be ruled out. The sequencing pipeline was judged likely to have produced a cluster of highly shared sequence variants as a technical artifact. When HLA alleles, especially DR and DQ, strongly co-occurred, attributing TCR associations to individual alleles was difficult. According to the authors, the approach could potentially be generalized to other disease states and immunological phenotypes. A few of the identified cytomegalovirus-associated TCR beta chains were confirmed in vitro to be specific for cytomegalovirus antigens. CMV serostatus was the only immune exposure information available for the cohort. A later analysis found that HLA-associated TCR beta chains were more clonally expanded and had lower generation probabilities than equally common non-associated chains. Only TCR beta chains were sequenced in this cohort, and the absence of alpha or paired-chain data limited detectable features. According to a later genetic analysis, donors in an Asian-associated ancestry cluster had fewer N-insertions in productive TCRs than the roughly 670-donor mean. Presence/absence analyses assumed roughly uniform sequencing depth across donors, an assumption that may not hold. Across donors, most TCR sequences were observed very rarely, whereas some public TCRs were present in many individuals. A later analysis associated around 16,000 TCR beta sequences with specific HLA alleles at a false discovery rate of 0.05. A further reported finding was that TCR beta sequences accurately predicted the HLA-A and HLA-B alleles for most subjects in the first cohort. Because HLA typing was unavailable for some donors at each locus, only the typed subset was used in association tests.

The protocol used for the library was the immunoSEQ multiplex PCR assay. The multiplex PCR relied on a mix of 60 forward primers for TCR Vbeta segments and 13 reverse primers for TCR Jbeta segments. The CDR3 region of rearranged TCR beta genes was amplified from genomic DNA with a multiplex PCR assay. The amplified TCR beta libraries were sequenced on the Illumina HiSeq System as 87-base-pair reads. Turning to the authors' computational methods: A later analysis counted some 80 million unique TCR beta chains across the 650 to 700 repertoires, and around 12 million of these chains were shared by at least two donors. A nearest-neighbor algorithm error-corrected the raw reads and collapsed the reads into unique sequences, merging closely related sequences to remove PCR and sequencing errors. To assign V, D and J gene segments, CDR3 sequences were aligned to IMGT reference sequences. For a sequence to be retained, a match of at least six nucleotides to both a V gene segment and a J gene segment was required. A rearrangement was called productive if the CDR3 had no stop codons and remained in frame with V and J, and every other rearrangement was called non-productive. Following IMGT convention, CDR3 was defined as the stretch from the second conserved V-encoded cysteine up to the conserved J-encoded phenylalanine. Sequences without an unambiguous match to a single V gene segment were excluded from the earlier analysis of a few hundred of the donors. An earlier analysis of fewer than 750 of the donors called V segments functional above 56.7% productive rearrangements and segregating when the between-donor standard deviation exceeded 5%. A statistical classification framework was built for diagnosing cytomegalovirus status from the catalog of TCR beta chain sequences. V and J gene assignment, in a later analysis, came from comparing TCR nucleotide sequences with IMGT/GENE-DB human TR gene sequences. Using the TCRdist pipeline, a later analysis assigned CDR3 sequences along with most-parsimonious VDJ recombination scenarios. In a later analysis, each TCR beta chain was defined by its CDR3 amino acid sequence together with its V-gene family, and reads without a unique V-gene family were excluded. A later analysis removed 500 to 650 highly shared, low-generation-probability nucleotide sequences to deal with suspected cross-contamination and a sequencing artifact. In a later analysis, a clonal expansion index for each public chain was calculated from normalized within-repertoire ranks of inferred template counts. In a later analysis, generation probabilities were computed using a VDJ recombination model fitted to out-of-frame rearrangements, and the results were checked against IGoR. A later analysis scored TCR-TCR, TCR-HLA and TCR-CMV co-occurrence with hypergeometric tests, applying a repertoire-size bias correction to TCR pairs. A later analysis estimated false discovery rates by permuting HLA or CMV assignments 20 times. In a later analysis, co-occurring TCRs were grouped using DBSCAN, and TCRdist sequence similarity was added for clustering within HLA-allele-positive subsets. Repertoires with fewer than 30,000 or more than 120,000 public chains were left out of co-occurrence clustering, as were a few repertoires with anomalous nucleotide sharing. The table comes from immuneACCESS by way of TCRdb, which keeps in-frame sequences with V and J called. Part of the clones is missing from these tables; in studies checked, under half for an unresolved V gene and the rest for unknown reasons. V and J calls plus clone size are reproduced from that table; the DNA served to infer D and trimming. Recorded for this sample are about 130,000 clones; more than 65% of them occurred a single time. The ten biggest clones cover less than 3% of the sample.

Of note for this clone: Its recognized antigen is unknown. No clone much larger than this one lies a single base away; base qualities are absent.

The sequenced sample consisted of PBMCs. The sequence derives from a man over 45 in good health and CMV-seronegative.

DNA sequence: TGCGCCAGCAGCCTTTTTTCCCTCAGTTACTCTGGGGCCAACGTCCTGACTTTC. It specifies CASSLFSLSYSGANVLTF. This chain joins TRBV5-1 to TRBJ2-6; the D segment cannot be called with confidence. Cut back by 4 bases and 0 bases, the V and J ends lie 17 bases apart. The CDR3, cysteine through phenylalanine, is 18 amino acids long. Left in the record is the CDR3 DNA by itself, 54 bases read in frame from the first base. The germline V gene provides CDR1 SGHRS and CDR2 YFSETQ.